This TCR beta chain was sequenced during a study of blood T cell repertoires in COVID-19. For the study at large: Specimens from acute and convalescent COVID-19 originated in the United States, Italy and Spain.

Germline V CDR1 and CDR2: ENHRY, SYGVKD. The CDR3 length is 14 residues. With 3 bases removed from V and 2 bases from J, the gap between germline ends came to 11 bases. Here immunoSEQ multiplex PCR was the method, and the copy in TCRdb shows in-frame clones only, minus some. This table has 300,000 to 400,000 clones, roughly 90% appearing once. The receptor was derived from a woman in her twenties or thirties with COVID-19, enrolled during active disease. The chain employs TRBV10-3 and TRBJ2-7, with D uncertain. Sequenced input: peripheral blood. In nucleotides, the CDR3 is TGTGCCATCAGTGATCTCCCTTCTGCCTACGAGCAGTACTTC. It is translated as CAISDLPSAYEQYF.